This T cell receptor (beta chain) was identified in a study of chemoradiotherapy in HPV16-positive cancers. Study-wide points: For HPV16-positive patients, expanding HPV-responsive T cells associated with longer recurrence-free survival.

About this clone: The antigen is undetermined.

The data were produced by immunoSEQ multiplex PCR, yet TCRdb's version contains in-frame clones alone and is incomplete. The data contain 9,200 or so clones, roughly 80% of them singletons. CDR1 is LNHDA and CDR2 is SQIVND in the germline V gene (reference sequence). The CDR3 length is 11 residues. The V end lost 8 bases, the J end lost 4 bases, and 6 bases lay between the germline ends. The specimen was tumor tissue, collected from a patient who underwent chemoradiotherapy. The receptor was isolated from a human donor with HPV-associated anogenital cancer. The rearrangement uses TRBV19 and TRBJ1-3, with D uncertain. The CDR3 DNA reads as TGTGCCAGTGCTAGAGGAAACACCATATATTTT. Translated: CASARGNTIYF. Variable domain in full (rest from reference TRBV19 and TRBJ1-3): DGGITQSPKYLFRKEGQNVTLSCEQNLNHDAMYWYRQDPGQGLRLIYYSQIVNDFQKGDIAEGYSVSREKKESFPLTVTSAQKNPTAFYLCASARGNTIYFGEGSWLTVV.